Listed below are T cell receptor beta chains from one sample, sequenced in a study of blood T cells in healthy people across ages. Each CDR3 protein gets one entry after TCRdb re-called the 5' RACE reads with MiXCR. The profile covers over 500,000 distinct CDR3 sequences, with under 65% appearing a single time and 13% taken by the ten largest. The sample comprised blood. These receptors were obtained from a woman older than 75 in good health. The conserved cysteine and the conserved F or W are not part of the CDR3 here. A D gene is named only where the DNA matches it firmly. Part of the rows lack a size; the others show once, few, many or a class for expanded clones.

CDR3aa: ASSKVRIREDDYGYT
abundance: .
d_gene: .
v_gene: TRBV21-1

CDR3aa: ASSLAPDNEQF
abundance: few
d_gene: .
v_gene: TRBV5-1

CDR3aa: ASKGMDTGELF
abundance: few
d_gene: .
v_gene: TRBV5-1

CDR3aa: ASSLEGGPYQETQY
abundance: .
d_gene: .
v_gene: TRBV28

CDR3aa: ASSLGRGPDTEAF
abundance: .
d_gene: TRBD1
v_gene: TRBV4-2

CDR3aa: SARGLDSYNEQY
abundance: few
d_gene: .
v_gene: TRBV20-1

CDR3aa: ASSGGSQGQETQY
abundance: .
d_gene: .
v_gene: TRBV5-1

CDR3aa: ASSQDPQGAASGANVLT
abundance: few
d_gene: TRBD1
v_gene: TRBV4-3

CDR3aa: TISGSSNEQF
abundance: .
d_gene: .
v_gene: TRBV10-3

CDR3aa: ASSSSGTLAGGDYGYT
abundance: .
d_gene: .
v_gene: TRBV6-1

CDR3aa: ASSLTGNTEAF
abundance: many
d_gene: .
v_gene: TRBV7-3

CDR3aa: ASSLANQPQH
abundance: many
d_gene: .
v_gene: TRBV7-2

CDR3aa: ASSPTGPRADTQY
abundance: .
d_gene: .
v_gene: TRBV28

CDR3aa: ASSSLPPGTGMYEQY
abundance: .
d_gene: TRBD1
v_gene: TRBV12-3/TRBV12-4

CDR3aa: SVEDPGGDGYT
abundance: .
d_gene: TRBD1
v_gene: TRBV29-1

CDR3aa: SVDERSTDTQY
abundance: .
d_gene: .
v_gene: TRBV29-1

CDR3aa: ASSKGTGGHEKY
abundance: .
d_gene: TRBD1
v_gene: TRBV27

CDR3aa: SAKVGGSSGANVLT
abundance: many
d_gene: .
v_gene: TRBV20-1

CDR3aa: ASSQDSFTSTDTQY
abundance: .
d_gene: .
v_gene: TRBV7-9

CDR3aa: AISESRIGQQGEETQY
abundance: many
d_gene: TRBD1
v_gene: TRBV10-3

CDR3aa: ASSPGQGASTDTQY
abundance: once
d_gene: TRBD1
v_gene: TRBV12-3/TRBV12-4

CDR3aa: ASSPGTGGNIQY
abundance: .
d_gene: TRBD1
v_gene: TRBV28

CDR3aa: ASRDSSGPF
abundance: .
d_gene: .
v_gene: TRBV2

CDR3aa: ASSREIQH
abundance: .
d_gene: .
v_gene: TRBV28

CDR3aa: ASSDGQGANTQY
abundance: many
d_gene: TRBD1
v_gene: TRBV6-4

CDR3aa: AITGQEGSYEQY
abundance: many
d_gene: TRBD1
v_gene: TRBV10-3

CDR3aa: ASSQRDIETQY
abundance: .
d_gene: .
v_gene: TRBV7-9

CDR3aa: ASSQGLGREAF
abundance: .
d_gene: .
v_gene: TRBV4-3

CDR3aa: AISGGLAGKSYNEQF
abundance: few
d_gene: TRBD2
v_gene: TRBV10-3

CDR3aa: SARGGAIADTQY
abundance: many
d_gene: TRBD2
v_gene: TRBV20-1

CDR3aa: ASSVSRIREGALH
abundance: .
d_gene: .
v_gene: TRBV9

CDR3aa: ASSYGQAGIYGYT
abundance: many
d_gene: TRBD1
v_gene: TRBV6-5

CDR3aa: ASSSGQDSMIKETQY
abundance: .
d_gene: TRBD1
v_gene: TRBV5-5

CDR3aa: ASSLTGTPSYGYT
abundance: .
d_gene: .
v_gene: TRBV5-1

CDR3aa: ASSYARGRSYEQY
abundance: .
d_gene: .
v_gene: TRBV6-6

CDR3aa: ASRAPAGVGNEQF
abundance: .
d_gene: TRBD2
v_gene: TRBV11-2

CDR3aa: ASSPRQGLSYEQY
abundance: few
d_gene: TRBD1
v_gene: TRBV11-2

CDR3aa: ASSRNRAEQF
abundance: .
d_gene: .
v_gene: TRBV27

CDR3aa: SARGLQGAHYGYT
abundance: .
d_gene: TRBD1
v_gene: TRBV20-1

CDR3aa: SAPRGDQDGSPLH
abundance: many
d_gene: .
v_gene: TRBV20-1

CDR3aa: SVTLERGYNEQF
abundance: once
d_gene: .
v_gene: TRBV29-1

CDR3aa: ASSLLQGSTPYYEQY
abundance: many
d_gene: .
v_gene: TRBV7-2

CDR3aa: SARDAGSPETQY
abundance: many
d_gene: .
v_gene: TRBV20-1

CDR3aa: ASTNGQSEQY
abundance: .
d_gene: .
v_gene: TRBV6-2/TRBV6-3

CDR3aa: ASSLLTVMNTEAF
abundance: many
d_gene: .
v_gene: TRBV11-1